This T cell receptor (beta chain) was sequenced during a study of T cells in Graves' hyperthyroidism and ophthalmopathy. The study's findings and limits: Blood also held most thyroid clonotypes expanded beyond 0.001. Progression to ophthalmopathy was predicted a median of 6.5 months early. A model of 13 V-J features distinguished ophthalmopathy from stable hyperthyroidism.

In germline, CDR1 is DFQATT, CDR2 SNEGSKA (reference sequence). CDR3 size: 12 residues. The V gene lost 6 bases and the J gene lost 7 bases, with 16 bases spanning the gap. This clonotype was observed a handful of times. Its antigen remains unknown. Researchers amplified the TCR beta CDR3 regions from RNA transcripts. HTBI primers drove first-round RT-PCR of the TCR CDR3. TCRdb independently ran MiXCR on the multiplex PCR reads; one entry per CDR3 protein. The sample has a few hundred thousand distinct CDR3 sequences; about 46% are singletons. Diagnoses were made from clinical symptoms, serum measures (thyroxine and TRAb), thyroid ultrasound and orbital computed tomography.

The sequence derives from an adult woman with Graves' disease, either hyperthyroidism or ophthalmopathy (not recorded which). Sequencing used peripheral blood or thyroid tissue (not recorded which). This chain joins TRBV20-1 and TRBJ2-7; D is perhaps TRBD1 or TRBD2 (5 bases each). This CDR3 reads CSARVLGDEQYF. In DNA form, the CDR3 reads TGCAGTGCCCGGGTGTTGGGGGATGAGCAGTACTTC.